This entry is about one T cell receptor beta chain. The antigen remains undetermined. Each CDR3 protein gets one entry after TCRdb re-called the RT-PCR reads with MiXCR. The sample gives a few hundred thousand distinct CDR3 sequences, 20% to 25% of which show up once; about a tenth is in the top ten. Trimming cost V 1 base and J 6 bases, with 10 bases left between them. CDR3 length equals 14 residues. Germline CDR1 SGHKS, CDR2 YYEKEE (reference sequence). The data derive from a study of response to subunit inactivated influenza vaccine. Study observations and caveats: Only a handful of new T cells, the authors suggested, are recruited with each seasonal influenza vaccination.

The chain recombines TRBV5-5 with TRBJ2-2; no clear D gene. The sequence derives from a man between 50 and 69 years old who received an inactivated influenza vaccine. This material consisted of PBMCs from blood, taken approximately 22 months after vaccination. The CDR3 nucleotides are TGTGCCAGCAGCTTGAAGGTTAAAGCCGGGGAGCTGTTTTTT. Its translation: CASSLKVKAGELFF.